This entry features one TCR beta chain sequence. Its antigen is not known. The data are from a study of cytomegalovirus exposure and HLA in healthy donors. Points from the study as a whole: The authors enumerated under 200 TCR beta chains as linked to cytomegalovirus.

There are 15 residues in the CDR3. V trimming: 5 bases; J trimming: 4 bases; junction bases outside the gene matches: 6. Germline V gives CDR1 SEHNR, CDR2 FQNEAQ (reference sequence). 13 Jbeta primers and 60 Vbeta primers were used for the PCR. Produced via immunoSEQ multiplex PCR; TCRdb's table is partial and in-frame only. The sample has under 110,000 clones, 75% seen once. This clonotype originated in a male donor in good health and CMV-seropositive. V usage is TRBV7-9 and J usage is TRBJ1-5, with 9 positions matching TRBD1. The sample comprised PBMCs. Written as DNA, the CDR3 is TGTGCCAGCAGCCCCCCCGGGACAGGGAATCAGCCCCAGCATTTT. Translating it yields CASSPPGTGNQPQHF.